The source of this T cell receptor (beta chain) is a study of OX40 agonist ivuxolimab in advanced cancers. The wider study: At approximately 83% male, the cohort had a mean age of 60 years, ranging from about 23 to 79. Study findings and constraints: Expanded clones were, on average, more numerous in CD8+ T cells than in CD4+. The CD4+ and CD8+ T cells in the blood had expanded clonally by week 6 at 0.1 to 3.0 mg/kg.

This CDR3 comprises 16 residues. Germline assignment: CDR1 SGDLS and CDR2 YYNGEE. The V and J ends lost 4 bases and 10 bases, in that order; junction bases with no gene match: 14. A single count supports this clone. As yet, its antigen is unknown. Some clones are missing from TCRdb's copy, which holds only in-frame ones; the method was immunoSEQ multiplex PCR. The profile shows around 40,000 clones, over 65% of them singletons. The genes are TRBV9 and TRBJ1-6; 7 bases map to TRBD1. This specimen was CD4+ or CD8+ T cells sorted from blood, taken in a trial of the OX40 agonist ivuxolimab. This receptor was taken from an adult with an advanced solid tumor such as melanoma, head and neck, liver or kidney cancer. This CDR3 is CASSSGPETGWSPLHF. CDR3 bases: TGTGCCAGCAGCTCTGGGCCCGAGACAGGGTGGTCACCCCTCCACTTT.